This is a list of T cell receptor beta chains from one sample in a study of T-cell reconstitution after alpha-beta-depleted transplantation in children. One entry per CDR3 protein, called by TCRdb with MiXCR from the PCR reads. The sample lists 530,000 or so distinct CDR3 sequences, 25% to 30% occurring once. Source: PBMCs, taken before TCRalphabeta/CD19-depleted stem cell transplant. These receptors originate from a boy under two years old with Wiskott-Aldrich syndrome, due to receive a stem cell transplant. Each CDR3 is given with its conserved first and last residue. D genes are given only for firm matches. Where a row states a size, it is once, few, many or the class of an expanded clone; other rows omit it.

few | 13 | TRBJ2-7 | TRBV14 | - | TGTGCCAGCAGCCAACGGGCCCGATACGAGCAGTACTTC | CASSQRARYEQYF
- | 13 | TRBJ1-2 | TRBV11-2 | - | TGTGCCAGCAGCTTAGACTTGGGATATGGCTACACCTTC | CASSLDLGYGYTF
- | 16 | TRBJ2-1 | TRBV24-1 | - | TGTGCCACCAGTGACAGCAGCGGGTCCACCTACAATGAGCAGTTCTTC | CATSDSSGSTYNEQFF
- | 17 | TRBJ2-7 | TRBV7-2 | TRBD2 | TGTGCCAGCAGTCTTGGGCCGGGAGGCCGAGGGACCTACGAGCAGTACTTC | CASSLGPGGRGTYEQYF
- | 15 | TRBJ2-1 | TRBV7-2 | TRBD1 | TGTGCCAGCAGCTTAGGACAGGGGTCTTACGATGAGCAGTTCTTC | CASSLGQGSYDEQFF
- | 20 | TRBJ2-6 | TRBV4-1 | - | TGCGCCAGCAGCCAATTTTTGACTCTTGGTAGGGACCCTGGGGCCAACGTCCTGACTTTC | CASSQFLTLGRDPGANVLTF
- | 15 | TRBJ2-3 | TRBV7-3 | - | TGTGCCAGCAGCTTAGTCGGCGGGATGGCAGATACGCAGTATTTT | CASSLVGGMADTQYF
- | 15 | TRBJ2-3 | TRBV7-7 | TRBD1 | TGTGCCAGCAGCCGGGGTCGGACAGGGACAGATACGCAGTATTTT | CASSRGRTGTDTQYF
- | 13 | TRBJ1-2 | TRBV12-3/TRBV12-4 | TRBD1 | TGTGCCAGCAGCTTTGGACAGGGGAATGGCTACACCTTC | CASSFGQGNGYTF
- | 17 | TRBJ2-6 | TRBV7-3 | TRBD1 | TGTGCCAGCAGCGCACGGACAGGGTACTCTGGGGCCAACGTCCTGACTTTC | CASSARTGYSGANVLTF
few | 15 | TRBJ2-3 | TRBV30 | TRBD1 | TGTGCCTGGAGTGTACGGACAGGGGGCACAGATACGCAGTATTTT | CAWSVRTGGTDTQYF
few | 12 | TRBJ2-5 | TRBV11-2 | - | TGTGCCAGCAGCTCCACGTCCGGGACCCAGTACTTC | CASSSTSGTQYF
few | 15 | TRBJ2-5 | TRBV7-9 | TRBD2 | TGTGCCAGCAGCTCCCGAGCGGGGGACCAAGAGACCCAGTACTTC | CASSSRAGDQETQYF
few | 14 | TRBJ2-7 | TRBV5-1 | TRBD2 | TGCGCCAGCAGCCCCGTCGCGGGGGCCTACGAGCAGTACTTC | CASSPVAGAYEQYF
few | 16 | TRBJ2-5 | TRBV4-2 | TRBD2 | TGTGCCAGCAGCCAAACTAGCGGGAAGGCGGGGGAGACCCAGTACTTC | CASSQTSGKAGETQYF
- | 18 | TRBJ1-4 | TRBV5-1 | TRBD1 | TGCGCCAGCGAAAGGGGACAGCTTGTAGGGATAACTAATGAAAAACTGTTTTTT | CASERGQLVGITNEKLFF
- | 12 | TRBJ2-3 | TRBV30 | - | TGTGCCTGGAGTGTAGGAACAGATACGCAGTATTTT | CAWSVGTDTQYF
- | 13 | TRBJ2-1 | TRBV5-6 | - | TGTGCCAGCAGCTTTTGGACTGGCAATGAGCAGTTCTTC | CASSFWTGNEQFF
- | 15 | TRBJ2-7 | TRBV10-3 | - | TGTGCCATCAGTGGGCCCCGTGGCTCACGGTACGAGCAGTACTTC | CAISGPRGSRYEQYF
few | 15 | TRBJ1-6 | TRBV7-2 | - | TGTGCCAGCAGAGGATGGGAGGCAGGGAATTCACCCCTCCACTTT | CASRGWEAGNSPLHF
few | 15 | TRBJ2-5 | TRBV5-1 | TRBD2 | TGCGCCAGCAGCTTGATAAGGACTAGCGAAGAGACCCAGTACTTC | CASSLIRTSEETQYF
- | 15 | TRBJ2-3 | TRBV5-1 | - | TGCGCCAGCAGCTTAAAGTCTAGCGGCACAGATACGCAGTATTTT | CASSLKSSGTDTQYF
many | 12 | TRBJ1-2 | TRBV7-2 | - | TGTGCCAGCAGCCGGCAGGGATATGGCTACACCTTC | CASSRQGYGYTF
few | 15 | TRBJ1-2 | TRBV9 | TRBD1 | TGTGCCAGCAGCGTCCGATTAACAGGGGGCTATGGCTACACCTTC | CASSVRLTGGYGYTF
few | 14 | TRBJ1-5 | TRBV10-3 | - | TGTGCCATCAGTGAGTACGACGGCAATCAGCCCCAGCATTTT | CAISEYDGNQPQHF
- | 14 | TRBJ2-1 | TRBV12-3/TRBV12-4 | TRBD2 | TGTGCCAGCAGTTTAAGGACTAGCGAGGGTGAGCAGTTCTTC | CASSLRTSEGEQFF
- | 13 | TRBJ2-5 | TRBV9 | - | TGTGCCAGCAGTGGTGGGTTCCAAGAGACCCAGTACTTC | CASSGGFQETQYF